This T cell receptor beta chain was observed in a study of blood T cell repertoires in COVID-19. Overall study: Acute and convalescent COVID-19 samples came from the United States, Italy and Spain.

This clone was seen just once. Authors' data handling: Amplification from reference gene primers served as the basis for estimated nucleated cell counts. TCRdb's table, derived via immunoSEQ multiplex PCR, lists solely in-frame clones and lacks some. The V and J calls and clone size were taken over from that table, and D and trimming were inferred from the DNA. This sample has some 160,000 clones; approximately 88% occur once, and the top ten carry approximately 3%. This clonotype was sampled from a man aged 60 to 69 with acute or convalescent COVID-19. The sample comprised peripheral blood.

CDR3: CASSSEGHLNTGELFF. For the CDR3, the DNA is TGCGCCAGCAGCTCCGAGGGACATTTAAACACCGGGGAGCTGTTTTTT. The chain combines TRBV5-1 with TRBJ2-2, with TRBD1 as a possible D gene (6 bases). CDR3 length: 16 amino acids. The germline gives CDR1 SGHRS, CDR2 YFSETQ. Trimming took 3 bases from V and 2 from J, leaving 14 bases between them.